The entry below describes one T cell receptor beta chain. The data were obtained in a study of blood T cell repertoires in COVID-19. TCRdb's table, derived via immunoSEQ multiplex PCR, lists solely in-frame clones and lacks some. The table shows 300,000 to 450,000 clones, with about 90% occurring only once. CDR1 is SGHTA and CDR2 is FQGNSA in the germline V gene. CDR3 length: 13 residues. Trimming removed 5 bases from V and 7 bases from J; junction bases left unmatched: 7. This TCR was recovered from a woman aged 60-75 years with COVID-19, enrolled during active disease. This chain links TRBV7-2 with TRBJ2-7; 8 nucleotides align to TRBD1. The sample was peripheral blood. CDR3 in DNA: TGTGCCAGCAGCCGACAGGGGTCTGGGGAGCAGTACTTC. Protein product: CASSRQGSGEQYF. The full variable domain, completed using reference TRBV7-2 and TRBJ2-7, is GAGVSQSPSNKVTEKGKDVELRCDPISGHTALYWYRQSLGQGLEFLIYFQGNSAPDKSGLPSDRFSAERTGGSVSTLTIQRTQQEDSAVYLCASSRQGSGEQYFGPGTRLTVT.